This T cell receptor (beta chain) was captured by sequencing in a study of T cell changes during pregnancy in multiple sclerosis. Profiling relied on immunoSEQ multiplex PCR, and the TCRdb table lists in-frame clones only, not all of them. This sample has tens of thousands of clones, with approximately 92% found just once. The junction had 6 bases not matched to a gene; V was cut back by 6 bases and J by 4 bases. There are 15 residues in the CDR3. Germline V CDR1 and CDR2: MNHEY, SVGAGI. The chain couples TRBV6-5 to TRBJ1-5, with 10 bases that match TRBD1. This TCR was sampled from a female donor in good health, enrolled as a control in a pregnancy study. The source was peripheral blood, collected after pregnancy. CDR3 in amino acids: CASSPDRGRNQPQHF. In DNA, the CDR3 is TGTGCCAGCAGCCCCGACAGGGGGCGAAATCAGCCCCAGCATTTT.